This T cell receptor (beta chain) appears in the sequencing data of a study of T cells in tumors after PD-1 blockade. TCRdb's copy holds only in-frame clones and misses some; the assay was immunoSEQ multiplex PCR. The table lists about 33,000 clones, roughly 78% of them singletons, with 30% to 40% in the top ten. V was clipped by 4 bases and J by 4 bases; unmatched bases: 8. The CDR3 covers 16 residues. Germline values: CDR1 SGHTS, CDR2 YDEGEE. The chain recombines TRBV5-8 with TRBJ2-5; 12 bases fit TRBD1. The material was PBMCs, obtained before anti-PD-1 treatment. The clonotype comes from a human donor with basal cell carcinoma. The CDR3: CASSLGTGGEGETQYF. DNA for the CDR3: TGTGCCAGCAGCCTGGGGACAGGGGGCGAGGGAGAGACCCAGTACTTC.